The next 14 T cell receptor beta chains were all read from a single sample in a study of T cells in Graves' hyperthyroidism and ophthalmopathy. Template material for amplifying TCR beta CDR3 regions consisted of RNA transcripts. When the TCR CDR3 underwent first-round RT-PCR, the HTBI primer set was used. TCRdb reprocessed the multiplex PCR reads via MiXCR and lists one record per CDR3 protein. The sample includes over 350,000 distinct CDR3 sequences, roughly 14% of them seen just once. The sequencing input was blood. The receptors were gathered from a man aged 18 to 29 with Graves' ophthalmopathy.

There are many counts of this clonotype. V is TRBV5-8 and J is TRBJ1-1; the match to TRBD1 covers 11 bases. Germline CDR1 and CDR2: SGHTS and YDEGEE. CDR3 length: 16 amino acids. V shed 3 bases and J 0 bases; nucleotides not matched to a gene: 4. The CDR3: CASSSGQGAMNTEAFF. Here the CDR3 DNA reads TGTGCCAGCAGCTCTGGACAGGGGGCCATGAACACTGAAGCTTTCTTT.

This clonotype was picked up many times. This chain links TRBV20-1 with TRBJ2-3, with 9 bases fitting TRBD1. This CDR3 spans 14 amino acids. Per germline, CDR1 DFQATT and CDR2 SNEGSKA (reference sequence). V shed 3 bases and J 4 bases; nucleotides not matched to a gene: 5. CDR3 region: CSARPGQGADTQYF. The CDR3 region has the DNA TGCAGTGCTAGGCCGGGACAGGGAGCAGATACGCAGTATTTT.

The chain recombines TRBV7-6 with TRBJ1-2; 7 bases align to TRBD1. This CDR3 is 14 amino acids long. V was clipped by 1 base and J by 6 bases; unmatched bases: 5. Germline CDR1 reads SGHVS; CDR2 reads FNYEAQ. For the CDR3, the DNA is TGTGCCAGCAGCTTAGTCCCCGGGACAGATGGCTACACCTTC. This codes for CASSLVPGTDGYTF. The full variable domain, with the rest looked up from reference TRBV7-6 and TRBJ1-2, is GAGVSQSPRYKVTKRGQDVALRCDPISGHVSLYWYRQALGQGPEFLTYFNYEAQQDKSGLPNDRFSAERPEGSISTLTIQRTEQRDSAMYRCASSLVPGTDGYTFGSGTRLTVV.

Many counts were recorded for this clonotype. This chain links TRBV2 with TRBJ1-4; 9 nucleotides align to TRBD1. Germline values: CDR1 SNHLY, CDR2 FYNNEI. The length of the CDR3 is 14 residues. Trimming removed 6 bases from V and 7 bases from J; junction bases left unmatched: 6. CDR3 region: CASRAGTGSEKLFF. CDR3 coding DNA: TGTGCCAGCAGGGCCGGGACAGGGTCTGAAAAACTGTTTTTT.

This clonotype was seen ten or more times. The V call is TRBV10-3, the J call TRBJ1-5; D is undetermined. The CDR3 spans 15 residues. Trimming shortened V by 6 bases and J by 0 bases, and 12 bases separated the two germline ends. Germline CDR1 and CDR2: ENHRY and SYGVKD. CDR3 amino acids: CAISAGVNSNQPQHF. CDR3 nucleotides: TGTGCCATCAGCGCCGGGGTTAATAGCAATCAGCCCCAGCATTTT.

This clonotype has only one observation. The rearrangement links TRBV7-8 to TRBJ2-7; 13 bases are shared with TRBD2. J was trimmed by 5 bases and V by 5 bases; bases with no gene match: 9. This CDR3 has 16 amino acids. In germline, CDR1 is SGHVS, CDR2 FQNEAQ. CDR3 in DNA: TGTGCCAGCAGCCCCAGAGGACTAGCGGGAGTCCACGAGCAGTACTTC. Protein product: CASSPRGLAGVHEQYF.

This clonotype was found many times. V is TRBV5-1 and J is TRBJ2-1, with D uncertain. Trimming shortened V by 2 bases and J by 8 bases, and 5 bases separated the two germline ends. The CDR3 is 11 residues long. Germline V CDR1 and CDR2: SGHRS, YFSETQ. Written as DNA, the CDR3 is TGCGCCAGCAGCTTCAGCCATGAGCAGTTCTTC. Protein sequence: CASSFSHEQFF.

This clonotype was observed many times. V and J are TRBV6-1 and TRBJ2-1, with 10 bases matching TRBD2. The J segment lost 4 bases and the V segment lost 5 bases, leaving 5 bases of the junction unmatched. Germline CDR1 is MNHNS and CDR2 is SASEGT. This CDR3 has 15 amino acids. As DNA, the CDR3 is TGTGCCAGCAGTCTCCTAGCGGGGGTGTACAATGAGCAGTTCTTC. The encoded protein is CASSLLAGVYNEQFF.

This chain links TRBV29-1 with TRBJ1-2; 10 bases align to TRBD1. The CDR3 covers 13 residues. The V gene end was trimmed by 3 bases and the J gene end by 7 bases; junction bases not matched to a gene: 5. Germline V CDR1 and CDR2: SQVTM, ANQGSEA. CDR3 sequence (DNA): TGCAGCGTTGAGAGGGACAGGGGCTCTGGCTACACCTTC. As protein: CSVERDRGSGYTF.

There are many counts of this clonotype. The V gene is TRBV6-1, the J gene TRBJ2-2, with 9 nucleotides matching TRBD2. The CDR3 totals 14 residues. Germline-derived CDR1 and CDR2 are MNHNS and SASEGT. J was trimmed by 3 bases and V by 4 bases; bases with no gene match: 0. The CDR3 sequence is CASSASGDTGELFF. Written as DNA, the CDR3 is TGTGCCAGCAGTGCTAGCGGGGACACCGGGGAGCTGTTTTTT.

Many counts were recorded for this clonotype. The chain employs TRBV20-1 and TRBJ2-7; 8 bases agree with TRBD1. Germline values: CDR1 DFQATT, CDR2 SNEGSKA (reference sequence). The CDR3 sequence is 13 residues long. J was trimmed by 5 bases and V by 1 base; bases with no gene match: 4. The CDR3 spells CSARADRGHEQYF. CDR3 nucleotides: TGCAGTGCTAGAGCAGACAGGGGCCACGAGCAGTACTTC.

There are many counts of this clonotype. This chain connects TRBV13 to TRBJ2-3; 12 bases align to TRBD2. In germline, CDR1 is PRHDT, CDR2 FYEKMQ (reference sequence). The CDR3 has 16 residues. Trimming cost V 6 bases and J 2 bases; bases outside gene matches: 6. CDR3 nucleotides: TGTGCCAGCAGAAGACTAGCGGGGGACCTCACAGATACGCAGTATTTT. Translated: CASRRLAGDLTDTQYF.

The CDR3 DNA is TGTGCCTGGATGAAAGGGGTGGGTGAAGCTTTCTTT. Translated, it gives CAWMKGVGEAFF. J is TRBJ1-1 and V is TRBV30; D perhaps matches TRBD1 (5 bases). CDR1 is GTSNPN and CDR2 is SVGIG in the germline V gene (reference sequence). This CDR3 is 12 amino acids long. The V and J ends lost 4 bases and 7 bases respectively, with 13 bases between them.

This clonotype was recorded a few times. J is TRBJ1-1 and V is TRBV6-4; D possibly corresponds to TRBD1 (5 bases). V lost 0 bases, J lost 6 bases, and 14 bases lay in between. The V gene's germline CDR1 is MRHNA and CDR2 SNTAGT. The CDR3 loop spans 15 amino acids. This CDR3 is CASSDSFRESSEAFF. The CDR3 DNA is TGTGCCAGCAGTGACTCCTTCAGGGAATCTTCTGAAGCTTTCTTT.